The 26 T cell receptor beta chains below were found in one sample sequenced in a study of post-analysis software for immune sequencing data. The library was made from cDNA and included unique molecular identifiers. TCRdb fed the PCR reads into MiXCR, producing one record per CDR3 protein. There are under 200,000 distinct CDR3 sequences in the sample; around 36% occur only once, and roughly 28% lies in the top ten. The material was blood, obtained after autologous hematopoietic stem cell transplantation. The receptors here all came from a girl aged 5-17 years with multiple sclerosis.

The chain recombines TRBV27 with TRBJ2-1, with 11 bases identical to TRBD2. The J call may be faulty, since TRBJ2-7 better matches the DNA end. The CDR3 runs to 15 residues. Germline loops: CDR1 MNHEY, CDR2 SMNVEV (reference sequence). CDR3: CASSLRLAGYNEQYF. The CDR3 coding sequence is TGTGCCAGCAGTTTGAGACTAGCGGGGTACAATGAGCAGTACTTC.

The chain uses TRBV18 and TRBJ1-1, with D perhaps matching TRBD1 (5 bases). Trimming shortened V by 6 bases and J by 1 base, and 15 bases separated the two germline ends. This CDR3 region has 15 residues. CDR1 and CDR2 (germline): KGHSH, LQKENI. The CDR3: CASSPRQTQNTEAFF. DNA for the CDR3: TGTGCCAGCTCGCCCAGACAGACGCAGAACACTGAAGCTTTCTTT.

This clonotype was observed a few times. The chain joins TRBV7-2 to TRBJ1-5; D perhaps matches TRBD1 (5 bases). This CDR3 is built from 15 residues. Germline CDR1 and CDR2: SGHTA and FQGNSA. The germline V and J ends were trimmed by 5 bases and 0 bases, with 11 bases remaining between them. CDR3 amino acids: CASSTGHYSNQPQHF. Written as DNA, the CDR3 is TGTGCCAGCAGCACCGGACATTATAGCAATCAGCCCCAGCATTTT.

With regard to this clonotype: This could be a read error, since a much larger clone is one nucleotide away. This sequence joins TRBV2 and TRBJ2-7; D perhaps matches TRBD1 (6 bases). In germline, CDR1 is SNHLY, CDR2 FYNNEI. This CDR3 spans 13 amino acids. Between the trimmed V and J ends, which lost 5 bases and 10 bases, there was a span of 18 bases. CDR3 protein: CASSTGQKEIQYF. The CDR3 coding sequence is TGTGCCAGCAGTACCGGACAGAAAGAGATCCAGTACTTC. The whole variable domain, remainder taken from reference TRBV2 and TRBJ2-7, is EPEVTQTPSHQVTQMGQEVILRCVPISNHLYFYWYRQILGQKVEFLVSFYNNEISEKSEIFDDQFSVERPDGSNFTLKIRSTKLEDSAMYFCASSTGQKEIQYFGPGTRLTVT.

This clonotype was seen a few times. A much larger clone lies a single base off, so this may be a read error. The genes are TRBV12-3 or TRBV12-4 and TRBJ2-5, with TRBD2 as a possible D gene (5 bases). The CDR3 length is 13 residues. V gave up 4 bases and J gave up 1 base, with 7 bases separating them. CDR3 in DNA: TGTGCCAGCAGTTCCCTAGCCCAAGAGACCCAGTACTTC. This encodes CASSSLAQETQYF.

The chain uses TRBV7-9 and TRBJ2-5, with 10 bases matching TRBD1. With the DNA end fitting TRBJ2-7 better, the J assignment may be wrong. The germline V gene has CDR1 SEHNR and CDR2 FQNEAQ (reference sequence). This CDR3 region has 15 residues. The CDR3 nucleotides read TGTGCCAGCAGCACCTGGGACAGGGGAGGCTACGAGCAGTACTTC. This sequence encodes CASSTWDRGGYEQYF.

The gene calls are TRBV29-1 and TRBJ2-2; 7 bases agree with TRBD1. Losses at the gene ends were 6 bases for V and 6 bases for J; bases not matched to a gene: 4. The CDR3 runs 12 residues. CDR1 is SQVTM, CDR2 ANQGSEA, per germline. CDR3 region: CSVPTGSGELFF. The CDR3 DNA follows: TGCAGCGTACCGACAGGGTCCGGGGAGCTGTTTTTT.

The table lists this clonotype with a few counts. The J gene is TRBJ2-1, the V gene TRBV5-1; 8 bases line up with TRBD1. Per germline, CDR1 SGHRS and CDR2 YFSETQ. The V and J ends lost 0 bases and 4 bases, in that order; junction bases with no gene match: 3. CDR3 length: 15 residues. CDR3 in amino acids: CASSLVRDRYNEQFF. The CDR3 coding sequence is TGCGCCAGCAGCTTGGTCCGGGACAGGTACAATGAGCAGTTCTTC.

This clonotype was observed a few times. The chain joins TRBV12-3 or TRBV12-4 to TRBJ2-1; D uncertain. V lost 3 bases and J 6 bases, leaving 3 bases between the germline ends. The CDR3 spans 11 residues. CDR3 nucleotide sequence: TGTGCCAGCAGTTTCGTCAATGAGCAGTTCTTC. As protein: CASSFVNEQFF.

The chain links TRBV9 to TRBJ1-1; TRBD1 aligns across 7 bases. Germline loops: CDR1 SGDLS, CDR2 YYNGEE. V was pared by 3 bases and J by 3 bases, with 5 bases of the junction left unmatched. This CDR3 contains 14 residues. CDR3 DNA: TGTGCCAGCAGCGCCCTACAGGGGTACACTGAAGCTTTCTTT. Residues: CASSALQGYTEAFF.

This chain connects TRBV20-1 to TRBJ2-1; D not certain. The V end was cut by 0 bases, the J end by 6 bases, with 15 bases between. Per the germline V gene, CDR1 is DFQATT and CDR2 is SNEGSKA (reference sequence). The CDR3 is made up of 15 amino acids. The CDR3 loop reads CSARDPATPPNEQFF. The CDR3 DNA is TGCAGTGCTAGAGATCCGGCGACCCCTCCCAATGAGCAGTTCTTC.

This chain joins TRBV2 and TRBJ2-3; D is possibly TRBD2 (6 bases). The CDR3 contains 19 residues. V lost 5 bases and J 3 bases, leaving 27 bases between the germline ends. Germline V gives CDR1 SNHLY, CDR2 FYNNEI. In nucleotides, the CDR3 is TGTGCCAGCAGTCCTATCTGGGTAGCGGAAGGTGGGCGGACAGATACGCAGTATTTT. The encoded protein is CASSPIWVAEGGRTDTQYF.

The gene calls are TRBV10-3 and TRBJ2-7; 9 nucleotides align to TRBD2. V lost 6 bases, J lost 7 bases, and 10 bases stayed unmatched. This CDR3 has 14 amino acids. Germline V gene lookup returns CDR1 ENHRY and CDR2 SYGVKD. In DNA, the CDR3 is TGTGCCATCAGAGTAGCGGGAGAAGGCGATGAGCAGTACTTC. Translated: CAIRVAGEGDEQYF.

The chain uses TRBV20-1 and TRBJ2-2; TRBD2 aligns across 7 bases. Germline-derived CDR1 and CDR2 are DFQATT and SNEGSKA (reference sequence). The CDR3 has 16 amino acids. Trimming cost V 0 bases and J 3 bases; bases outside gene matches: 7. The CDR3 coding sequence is TGCAGTGCTAGAGATCCCTGGACTAGGGACACCGGGGAGCTGTTTTTT. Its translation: CSARDPWTRDTGELFF.

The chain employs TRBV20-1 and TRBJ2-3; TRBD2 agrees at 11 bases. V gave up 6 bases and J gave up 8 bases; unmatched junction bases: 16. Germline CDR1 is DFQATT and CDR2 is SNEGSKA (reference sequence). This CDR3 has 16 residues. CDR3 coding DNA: TGCAGTGCCATGAGGGCTAGCGGGAGGAATGGTGGTACGCAGTATTTT. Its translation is CSAMRASGRNGGTQYF.

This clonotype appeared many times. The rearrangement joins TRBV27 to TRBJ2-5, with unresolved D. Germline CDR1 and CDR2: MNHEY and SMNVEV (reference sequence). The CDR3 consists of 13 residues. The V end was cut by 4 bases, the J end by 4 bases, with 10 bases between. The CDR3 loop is CASSYGPVETQYF. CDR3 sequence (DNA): TGTGCCAGCAGTTATGGACCTGTAGAGACCCAGTACTTC.

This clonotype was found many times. The CDR3 DNA reads TGCAGCGTGAGGGACGGCCAAGAGACCCAGTACTTC. Residues: CSVRDGQETQYF. The chain combines TRBV29-1 with TRBJ2-5, with D tentatively TRBD1 or TRBD2 (5 bases each). Germline lookup yields CDR1 SQVTM and CDR2 ANQGSEA. Trimming left V 6 bases short and J 1 base short, with 9 bases between. There are 12 residues in the CDR3.

CDR3 residues: CASSRPGDPRGTDTQYF. In DNA, the CDR3 is TGTGCCAGCAGCCGGCCGGGGGACCCGAGGGGCACAGATACGCAGTATTTT. The chain recombines TRBV5-6 with TRBJ2-3; a possible D gene is TRBD2 (6 bases). Germline V CDR1 and CDR2: SGHDT, YYEEEE. There are 17 residues in the CDR3. The V end was cut by 4 bases, the J end by 1 base, with 19 bases between.

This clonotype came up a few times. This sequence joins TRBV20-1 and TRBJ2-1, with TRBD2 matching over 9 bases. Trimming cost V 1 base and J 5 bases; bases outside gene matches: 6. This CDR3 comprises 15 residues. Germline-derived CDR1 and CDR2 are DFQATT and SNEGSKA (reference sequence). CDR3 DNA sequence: TGCAGTGCTAGAGCGAAGCGGGAGGTCAACAATGAGCAGTTCTTC. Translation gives CSARAKREVNNEQFF.

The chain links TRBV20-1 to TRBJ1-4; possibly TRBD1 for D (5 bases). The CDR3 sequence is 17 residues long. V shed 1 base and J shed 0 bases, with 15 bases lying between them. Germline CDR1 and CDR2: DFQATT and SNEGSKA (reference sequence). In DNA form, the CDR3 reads TGCAGTGCTAGAGCTCCGATTCAGGGCGCAACTAATGAAAAACTGTTTTTT. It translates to CSARAPIQGATNEKLFF.

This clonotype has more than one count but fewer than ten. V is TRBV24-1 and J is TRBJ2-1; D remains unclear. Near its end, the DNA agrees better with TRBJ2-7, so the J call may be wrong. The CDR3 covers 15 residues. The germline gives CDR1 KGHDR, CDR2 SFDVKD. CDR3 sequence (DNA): TGTGCCACCAGTGGCACCAAAAGCTCCTACAATGAGCAGTACTTC. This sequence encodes CATSGTKSSYNEQYF.

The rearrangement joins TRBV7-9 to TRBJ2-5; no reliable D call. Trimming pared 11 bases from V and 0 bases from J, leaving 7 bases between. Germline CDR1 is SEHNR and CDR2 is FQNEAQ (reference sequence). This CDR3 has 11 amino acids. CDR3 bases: TGTGCCGTCGCGGACCAAGAGACCCAGTACTTC. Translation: CAVADQETQYF.

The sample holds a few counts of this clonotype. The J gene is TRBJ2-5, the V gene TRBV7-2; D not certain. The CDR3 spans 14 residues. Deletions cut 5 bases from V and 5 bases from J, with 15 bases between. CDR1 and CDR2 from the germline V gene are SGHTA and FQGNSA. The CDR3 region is CASSGIGRRETQYF. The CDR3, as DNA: TGTGCCAGCAGCGGAATCGGGCGAAGGGAGACCCAGTACTTC.

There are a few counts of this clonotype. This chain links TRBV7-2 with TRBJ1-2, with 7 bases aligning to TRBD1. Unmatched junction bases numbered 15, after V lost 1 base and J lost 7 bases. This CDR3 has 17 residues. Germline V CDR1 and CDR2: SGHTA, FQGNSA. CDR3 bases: TGTGCCAGCAGCTTAGTTGGGGACAGTCTCGACTCTGTTGGCTACACCTTC. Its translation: CASSLVGDSLDSVGYTF.

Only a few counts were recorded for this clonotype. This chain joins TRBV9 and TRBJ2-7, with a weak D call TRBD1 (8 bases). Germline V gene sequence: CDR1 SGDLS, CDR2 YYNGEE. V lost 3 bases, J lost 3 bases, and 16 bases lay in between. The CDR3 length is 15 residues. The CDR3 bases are TGTGCCAGCAGCGCCCAGGGGGCGGGGGTCTACGAGCAGTACTTC. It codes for CASSAQGAGVYEQYF. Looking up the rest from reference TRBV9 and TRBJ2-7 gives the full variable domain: DSGVTQTPKHLITATGQRVTLRCSPRSGDLSVYWYQQSLDQGLQFLIQYYNGEERAKGNILERFSAQQFPDLHSELNLSSLELGDSALYFCASSAQGAGVYEQYFGPGTRLTVT.

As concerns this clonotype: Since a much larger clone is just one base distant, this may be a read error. In nucleotides, the CDR3 is TGCAGTAGCATAGCGGGAAACTCCTACGAGCAGTACTTC. It is translated as CSSIAGNSYEQYF. The chain recombines TRBV20-1 with TRBJ2-7; 8 bases are shared with TRBD2. The CDR3 length is 13 residues. Germline-derived CDR1 and CDR2 are DFQATT and SNEGSKA (reference sequence). The ends lost 8 bases at V and 0 bases at J; junction bases unmatched: 6.